This is a list of T cell receptor beta chains from one sample in a study of blood T cell repertoires in COVID-19. TCRdb's copy holds only in-frame clones and misses some; the assay was immunoSEQ multiplex PCR. The table lists over 50,000 clones, just over 85% of them singletons. Specimen: peripheral blood. These receptor sequences come from a man aged 80 or over with acute or convalescent COVID-19. CDR3s include the opening cysteine and the closing phenylalanine or tryptophan. D genes are given only for firm matches. Clone size, where shown, is once, few, many, or a class for clones that have expanded.

V gene,D gene,clone size,J gene,CDR3 DNA,CDR3 protein
TRBV19,-,once,TRBJ1-4,TGTGCCAGTATGCCGGGGACTAATGAAAAACTGTTTTTT,CASMPGTNEKLFF
TRBV10-3,-,-,TRBJ2-2,TGTGCCATCAGTGAGTCGGGTCGGGGGAGCACCGGGGAGCTGTTTTTT,CAISESGRGSTGELFF
TRBV27,-,-,TRBJ2-2,TGTGCCAGCAGTTTGGTGGGCACCTCGAACACCGGGGAGCTGTTTTTT,CASSLVGTSNTGELFF
TRBV3-1/TRBV3-2,TRBD2,-,TRBJ2-5,TGTGCCAGCAGCCCAACTAGCGGGACCCAGTACTTC,CASSPTSGTQYF
TRBV20-1,TRBD1,-,TRBJ2-7,TGCAGTGCTAGTTCCGGACAGGGGGCTTACGAGCAGTACTTC,CSASSGQGAYEQYF
TRBV18,-,few,TRBJ2-1,TGTGCCAGCTCACCACTGGACAGAAGTCGATCCTACAATGAGCAGTTCTTC,CASSPLDRSRSYNEQFF
TRBV7-6,-,-,TRBJ2-3,TGTGCCAGCAGCTTACAGGGTTTTACGTGGGTTACGCAGTATTTT,CASSLQGFTWVTQYF
TRBV7-9,-,once,TRBJ1-5,TGTGCCAGCAGCTTACCCTCTAGCAATCAGCCCCAGCATTTT,CASSLPSSNQPQHF
TRBV29-1,TRBD1,-,TRBJ1-2,TGCAGCGTTGAAGGTACAGGGGTCTACTATGGCTACACCTTC,CSVEGTGVYYGYTF
TRBV6-2/TRBV6-3,TRBD1,once,TRBJ1-5,TGTGCCAGCACCCCAGGGGGGGTGGATCAGCCCCAGCATTTT,CASTPGGVDQPQHF
TRBV5-6,TRBD1,few,TRBJ1-5,TGTGCCAGCAGCGCCCGGGACAGGGGCAGGGGGAGCAATCAGCCCCAGCATTTT,CASSARDRGRGSNQPQHF
TRBV6-5,TRBD2,-,TRBJ2-5,TGTGCCAGCAGTTACTCGTTTAGCGGGCGGAGGGAGACCCAGTACTTC,CASSYSFSGRRETQYF
TRBV2,-,-,TRBJ1-3,TGTGCCAGCAGTGAATGGGCAGTGCTCTCCAACACCATATATTTT,CASSEWAVLSNTIYF
TRBV20-1,-,-,TRBJ1-2,TGCAGTGCTACAGGCCACTATGGCTACACCTTC,CSATGHYGYTF
TRBV7-9,TRBD1,-,TRBJ1-1,TGTGCCAGCAGCTTCCCCTTGACAGGGGGAAACACTGAAGCTTTCTTT,CASSFPLTGGNTEAFF
TRBV18,TRBD1,-,TRBJ2-7,TGTGCCAGCTCACGGACAGGGTCCCTCTACGAGCAGTACTTC,CASSRTGSLYEQYF
TRBV2,TRBD2,-,TRBJ2-5,TGTGCCAGCATGGCGGGGGAGTTACGAGAGACCCAGTACTTC,CASMAGELRETQYF
TRBV12-3/TRBV12-4,-,once,TRBJ2-7,TGTGCCAGCATCAGGGCCTATGGCTACGAGCAGTACTTC,CASIRAYGYEQYF
TRBV5-4,-,-,TRBJ2-4,TGTGCCAGCAGCTTGGGAGGTCGGGGGAACATTCAGTACTTC,CASSLGGRGNIQYF
TRBV4-2,TRBD2,-,TRBJ2-5,TGTGCCAGCAGCCAAGAGTTTGGCGGGGGGGCAGAGACCCAGTACTTC,CASSQEFGGGAETQYF
TRBV7-8,TRBD1,-,TRBJ1-5,TGTGCCAGCAGCACGGGACAGGGGAACCAGCCCCAGCATTTT,CASSTGQGNQPQHF
TRBV5-4,TRBD1,-,TRBJ1-6,TGTGCCAGCAGCACATGGACAGGGGGGACCTATAATTCACCCCTCCACTTT,CASSTWTGGTYNSPLHF
TRBV11-1,TRBD2,-,TRBJ2-1,TGTGCCAGCAGCCGAAGCGGGGGACTTTACAATGAGCAGTTCTTC,CASSRSGGLYNEQFF
TRBV19,TRBD1,-,TRBJ1-3,TGTGCCAGTGGACCCCGGGACAGCCACTCTGGAAACACCATATATTTT,CASGPRDSHSGNTIYF
TRBV12-3/TRBV12-4,TRBD1,-,TRBJ1-1,TGTGCCAGCAGCGACCCCGGACAGGGCGCTTTCTTT,CASSDPGQGAFF
TRBV9,-,-,TRBJ1-6,TGTGCCAGCAGCGGAGGAAGAGGGAGAGAAAATTCACCCCTCCACTTT,CASSGGRGRENSPLHF
TRBV19,TRBD1,-,TRBJ1-2,TGTGCCAGTAGTAGAACCGGGACAGGAGACTATGGCTACACCTTC,CASSRTGTGDYGYTF
TRBV7-2,-,-,TRBJ2-1,TGTGCCAGCAGCCCTAGGACAGGGAGGGCAACCGGTGAGCAGTTCTTC,CASSPRTGRATGEQFF
TRBV7-8,-,-,TRBJ1-1,TGTGCCAGCAGCTTAGGAGGTTGGGCAGGGCTAAGGAACACTGAAGCTTTCTTT,CASSLGGWAGLRNTEAFF
TRBV10-3,TRBD1,-,TRBJ1-5,TGTGCCATCAGTGAGTCGATAGGACAGGGGAGTCAGCCCCAGCATTTT,CAISESIGQGSQPQHF
TRBV9,TRBD2,-,TRBJ2-5,TGTGCCAGCAGCCCCCGCGGGGGGGCTCTCGAGACCCAGTACTTC,CASSPRGGALETQYF
TRBV7-8,-,-,TRBJ2-7,TGTGCCAGCAGTCGGACTCTAGAGATCTACGAGCAGTACTTC,CASSRTLEIYEQYF
TRBV3-1/TRBV3-2,TRBD1,-,TRBJ1-1,TGTGCCAGCAGCCAAGGCGACAGGGTGAACACTGAAGCTTTCTTT,CASSQGDRVNTEAFF
TRBV5-1,-,-,TRBJ2-7,TGCGCCAGCAGCCTGACTTTCTACGAGCAGTACTTC,CASSLTFYEQYF
TRBV5-1,-,few,TRBJ2-7,TGCGCCAGCAGCGTCGGACAGTCACCGAGCTCCTACGAGCAGTACTTC,CASSVGQSPSSYEQYF
TRBV6-6,TRBD1,-,TRBJ1-1,TGTGCCAGCAGTTACGGGGACAGGAACACTGAAGCTTTCTTT,CASSYGDRNTEAFF
TRBV23-1,TRBD2,-,TRBJ2-1,TGCGCCAGCCGGCTAGCGGGGGGGAGTAATGAGCAGTTCTTC,CASRLAGGSNEQFF
TRBV6-5,-,-,TRBJ1-6,TGTGCCAGCATCGGGACATACTTCGGGACCCTCCACTTT,CASIGTYFGTLHF
TRBV23-1,-,-,TRBJ2-1,TGCGCCAGCAGTCAATCGAGGAAACAGCATCGGGGGATATACAATGAGCAGTTCTTC,CASSQSRKQHRGIYNEQFF
TRBV7-9,TRBD1,-,TRBJ1-2,TGTGCCAGCAGCTTGAGTGGACAGGGTGGTGGCTACACCTTC,CASSLSGQGGGYTF
TRBV12-5,-,-,TRBJ1-4,TGTGCTAGTGGTCCCACGGGGTCACTGTTTTTT,CASGPTGSLFF
TRBV12-3/TRBV12-4,TRBD2,-,TRBJ2-2,TGTGCCAGCAGTTTGGGGGGGACCGGGGAGCTGTTTTTT,CASSLGGTGELFF
TRBV4-3,-,-,TRBJ2-7,TGCGCCAGCAGCCAAGAGGGACTTCGTGGCGAGCAGTACTTC,CASSQEGLRGEQYF
TRBV6-5,TRBD1,once,TRBJ1-2,TGTGCCAGCAGGCTCCCCGGGACAGTTTATGGCTACACCTTC,CASRLPGTVYGYTF
TRBV18,TRBD1,many,TRBJ1-1,TGTGCCAGCTCCCTCGGACAGGGGTGGACTGAAGCTTTCTTT,CASSLGQGWTEAFF
TRBV6-5,-,-,TRBJ1-5,TGTGCCGGTGGGGCAGGAGGCAATCAGCCCCAGCATTTT,CAGGAGGNQPQHF
TRBV7-6,-,-,TRBJ1-1,TGTGCCAGCAGCCCCCAAGGGGGGAACACTGAAGCTTTCTTT,CASSPQGGNTEAFF
TRBV11-2,TRBD2,-,TRBJ2-3,TGTGCCAGCGCGGCGCGGGGGACCAACACAGATACGCAGTATTTT,CASAARGTNTDTQYF
TRBV7-8,TRBD2,-,TRBJ2-2,TGTGCCAGCAGCCTGGGACTAGGGGCCGGGGAGCTGTTTTTT,CASSLGLGAGELFF
TRBV3-1/TRBV3-2,-,-,TRBJ2-1,TGTGCCAGCAGCCAAGATATGCGCATATTATCCTACAATGAGCAGTTCTTC,CASSQDMRILSYNEQFF
TRBV18,-,-,TRBJ2-1,TGTGCCAGCTCAGAGCAGATGGGGGGTACAGATGAGCAGTTCTTC,CASSEQMGGTDEQFF
TRBV23-1,-,-,TRBJ2-5,TGCGCCAGCAGTCCTAGCAAGGCCCAAGAGACCCAGTACTTC,CASSPSKAQETQYF
TRBV19,TRBD1,-,TRBJ1-5,TGTGCCAGTAGTACCTATACCCGACAGGGGGTTCACAATCAGCCCCAGCATTTT,CASSTYTRQGVHNQPQHF